Below are 23 T cell receptor beta chains sequenced from a single sample in a study of blood T cell repertoires in COVID-19. Assay used: immunoSEQ multiplex PCR; TCRdb lists only in-frame clones, some missing. The data show more than 250,000 clones, with 70% to 90% seen just once and 2.2% held by the top ten. Sequencing was done on a sample of PBMCs or T cells enriched from blood (not recorded which). All receptors come from a man aged 25-45 years who had recovered from COVID-19.

This rearrangement joins TRBV5-1 to TRBJ1-2; TRBD1 aligns across 7 bases. With 5 bases clipped from V and 1 base from J, the junction kept 8 bases outside the gene matches. Germline V gives CDR1 SGHRS, CDR2 YFSETQ. The CDR3 totals 15 residues. The DNA of the CDR3 is TGCGCCAGCAGACGGGACAGATCTTTTAACTATGGCTACACCTTC. This gives the protein CASRRDRSFNYGYTF.

The rearrangement links TRBV18 to TRBJ2-5; the match to TRBD1 covers 7 bases. V was pared by 3 bases and J by 4 bases, with 2 bases of the junction left unmatched. CDR3 length equals 13 residues. Germline lookup yields CDR1 KGHSH and CDR2 LQKENI. This chain's CDR3 is CASSPPGGETQYF. As DNA, the CDR3 is TGTGCCAGCTCACCCCCAGGGGGAGAGACCCAGTACTTC.

This chain uses TRBV6-5 with TRBJ1-5; D is undetermined. Germline V gene sequence: CDR1 MNHEY, CDR2 SVGAGI. This CDR3 contains 14 residues. Trimming shortened V by 6 bases and J by 6 bases, and 15 bases separated the two germline ends. Here the CDR3 reads CASRGAGSAQPQHF. The CDR3 coding sequence is TGTGCCAGCAGGGGTGCAGGTTCTGCTCAGCCCCAGCATTTT.

This clone is a singleton in its sample. The J gene is TRBJ1-5, the V gene TRBV5-4; 10 nucleotides align to TRBD1. The CDR3 is 14 amino acids. The V gene end was trimmed by 4 bases and the J gene end by 5 bases; junction bases not matched to a gene: 3. Germline assignment: CDR1 SGHNT and CDR2 YYREEE (reference sequence). The DNA of the CDR3 is TGTGCCAGCAGCGTAGGACAGGGGGATCAGCCCCAGCATTTT. The encoded protein is CASSVGQGDQPQHF.

The chain combines TRBV4-1 with TRBJ2-7, with 8 bases identical to TRBD1. Unmatched junction bases numbered 5, after V lost 4 bases and J lost 6 bases. This CDR3 has 13 amino acids. Germline V gives CDR1 MGHRA, CDR2 YSYEKL. CDR3 region: CASSRIGQGEQYF. CDR3 coding DNA: TGCGCCAGCAGCCGGATAGGACAGGGCGAGCAGTACTTC.

The chain joins TRBV5-4 to TRBJ1-1; 8 bases match TRBD1. With V trimmed by 4 bases and J by 4 bases, 9 bases remained unmatched. Germline V gene lookup returns CDR1 SGHNT and CDR2 YYREEE (reference sequence). The CDR3 is 15 residues long. The CDR3 DNA reads as TGTGCCAGCAGCGCAAACCGGGACAGGATCACTGAAGCTTTCTTT. Translating it yields CASSANRDRITEAFF.

The chain uses TRBV7-9 and TRBJ1-2; no firm D call. CDR1 and CDR2 from the germline V gene are SEHNR and FQNEAQ (reference sequence). The CDR3 totals 17 residues. Between the trimmed V and J ends, which lost 5 bases and 8 bases, there was a span of 27 bases. The CDR3 sequence: CASSPPMYTGEAGGYTF. Written as DNA, the CDR3 is TGTGCCAGCAGCCCCCCCATGTATACCGGGGAAGCGGGAGGCTACACCTTC.

This clone appeared once. Here the CDR3 DNA reads TGCGCCAGCACCACCAATAGGACAGCGAACACTGAAGCTTTCTTT. It specifies CASTTNRTANTEAFF. V usage is TRBV4-1 and J usage is TRBJ1-1; TRBD1 is a possible D gene (6 bases). The germline gives CDR1 MGHRA, CDR2 YSYEKL. Trimming cost V 7 bases and J 1 base, with 16 bases left between them. The CDR3 length is 15 residues.

The rearrangement joins TRBV6-2 or TRBV6-3 to TRBJ1-2; 7 nucleotides align to TRBD1. The CDR3 totals 16 residues. J was trimmed by 4 bases and V by 6 bases; bases with no gene match: 14. Germline V gene lookup returns CDR1 MNHEY and CDR2 SVGEGT. The CDR3 is CASSPSPGQSVYGYTF. The CDR3, as DNA: TGTGCCAGCAGCCCTAGCCCGGGACAGTCAGTCTATGGCTACACCTTC.

The chain carries TRBV4-1 and TRBJ2-3, with TRBD2 identical over 10 bases. The CDR3 contains 17 residues. Germline V lookup: CDR1 MGHRA, CDR2 YSYEKL. Trimming at V came to 0 bases and at J to 4 bases, leaving 7 bases not matched to a gene. CDR3 protein: CASSQDRASGGPDTQYF. CDR3 nucleotide sequence: TGCGCCAGCAGCCAAGATCGCGCTAGCGGGGGTCCAGATACGCAGTATTTT.

V is TRBV10-3 and J is TRBJ2-7; 8 bases align to TRBD1. This CDR3 is built from 14 residues. The V gene's germline CDR1 is ENHRY and CDR2 SYGVKD. J gave up 5 bases and V 7 bases, and 10 bases lay outside the gene matches. The CDR3 protein is CAITETGVNDEQYF. The CDR3 nucleotides are TGTGCCATCACAGAGACAGGGGTAAACGACGAGCAGTACTTC.

This chain joins TRBV4-2 and TRBJ2-3; D might be TRBD2 (6 bases). V lost 3 bases to trimming and J lost 5 bases, with 27 bases between them. This CDR3 comprises 19 residues. The germline CDR1 and CDR2 sequences are LGHNA and YNFKEQ. The CDR3 sequence is CASSHPFAPTDGGVDTQYF. In nucleotides, the CDR3 is TGTGCCAGCAGCCACCCTTTCGCGCCGACGGACGGGGGTGTAGATACGCAGTATTTT.

The chain uses TRBV5-5 and TRBJ1-2; weak D call: TRBD1 (5 bases). Trimming took 0 bases from V and 6 from J, leaving 21 bases between them. The CDR3 runs 17 residues. Germline-derived CDR1 and CDR2 are SGHKS and YYEKEE (reference sequence). As DNA, the CDR3 is TGTGCCAGCAGCTTGGGGGCCCTAGACAGCCGGTGGAATGGCTACACCTTC. It codes for CASSLGALDSRWNGYTF.

The chain links TRBV7-2 to TRBJ2-7; the D is unclear. Germline V gives CDR1 SGHTA, CDR2 FQGNSA. The V end lost 1 base, the J end lost 1 base, and 5 bases lay between the germline ends. CDR3 size: 13 residues. As DNA, the CDR3 is TGTGCCAGCAGCTTAGATTATTCCTACGAGCAGTACTTC. Protein product: CASSLDYSYEQYF.

V and J are TRBV5-1 and TRBJ1-1; D not certain. Germline CDR1 is SGHRS and CDR2 is YFSETQ. V was trimmed by 4 bases and J by 1 base, leaving 11 bases between them. The CDR3 runs 14 residues. The CDR3 DNA follows: TGCGCCAGCAGCCACGACCGGAGGAACACTGAAGCTTTCTTT. Translated, it gives CASSHDRRNTEAFF.

On this clone itself: Other DNA sequences in this specimen translate into the identical CDR3. The chain employs TRBV2 and TRBJ2-7; 7 bases are shared with TRBD1. The V segment lost 3 bases and the J segment 4 bases; nucleotides outside the gene matches: 6. CDR1 and CDR2 from the germline V gene are SNHLY and FYNNEI. The CDR3 sequence is 14 residues long. CDR3: CASSEQGVLYEQYF. Written as DNA, the CDR3 is TGTGCCAGCAGTGAGCAGGGGGTTCTGTACGAGCAGTACTTC.

This chain links TRBV10-1 with TRBJ2-1; D is uncertain. The V and J ends lost 2 bases and 3 bases respectively, with 8 bases between them. CDR3 length: 14 amino acids. CDR1 is WNHNN, CDR2 SYGVQD, per germline (reference sequence). Here the CDR3 reads CASSEGTDYNEQFF. In DNA, the CDR3 is TGCGCCAGCAGTGAGGGAACAGACTACAATGAGCAGTTCTTC.

The chain joins TRBV2 to TRBJ1-2; D not resolved. The CDR3 has 14 amino acids. V dropped 2 bases and J dropped 12 bases, with 19 bases sitting between them. From germline, CDR1 is SNHLY and CDR2 FYNNEI. In DNA, the CDR3 is TGTGCCAGCAGTGAACGGACTTCTCAACTTTCACACACCTTC. Its translation: CASSERTSQLSHTF. Variable domain in full (rest from reference TRBV2 and TRBJ1-2): EPEVTQTPSHQVTQMGQEVILRCVPISNHLYFYWYRQILGQKVEFLVSFYNNEISEKSEIFDDQFSVERPDGSNFTLKIRSTKLEDSAMYFCASSERTSQLSHTFGSGTRLTVV.

The V call is TRBV5-5, the J call TRBJ1-1, with D perhaps TRBD1 (6 bases). The CDR3 totals 17 residues. Germline V CDR1 and CDR2: SGHKS, YYEKEE (reference sequence). The V gene lost 2 bases and the J gene lost 7 bases, with 24 bases spanning the gap. This chain's CDR3 is CASSLPKTGTDPGEAFF. CDR3 DNA sequence: TGTGCCAGCAGCTTACCCAAAACAGGGACGGATCCAGGTGAAGCTTTCTTT. Filled out from reference TRBV5-5 and TRBJ1-1, the complete variable domain reads DAGVTQSPTHLIKTRGQQVTLRCSPISGHKSVSWYQQVLGQGPQFIFQYYEKEERGRGNFPDRFSARQFPNYSSELNVNALLLGDSALYLCASSLPKTGTDPGEAFFGQGTRLTVV.

This chain links TRBV2 with TRBJ1-1; D is ambiguous. The CDR3 extends over 12 amino acids. CDR1 is SNHLY and CDR2 is FYNNEI in the germline V gene. V lost 10 bases and J 1 base, leaving 10 bases between the germline ends. The CDR3: CATARGNTEAFF. The CDR3 nucleotides are TGTGCCACCGCTCGGGGGAACACTGAAGCTTTCTTT.

The genes are TRBV6-5 and TRBJ1-5, with 11 bases matching TRBD1. V shed 4 bases and J 6 bases; nucleotides not matched to a gene: 5. The CDR3 totals 15 residues. Germline CDR1 and CDR2: MNHEY and SVGAGI. Here the CDR3 DNA reads TGTGCCAGCAGTTCAGGGACAGGGGGAGGTCAGCCCCAGCATTTT. It encodes CASSSGTGGGQPQHF.

This sequence joins TRBV3-1 (or the pseudogene TRBV3-2) and TRBJ1-1; D gene uncertain. V shed 4 bases and J shed 1 base, with 10 bases lying between them. The CDR3 sequence is 14 residues long. In germline, CDR1 is LGHDT, CDR2 YNNKEL (reference sequence). CDR3 sequence: CASSPTNENTEAFF. The CDR3 bases are TGTGCCAGCAGCCCAACAAACGAGAACACTGAAGCTTTCTTT.

The rearrangement joins TRBV10-1 to TRBJ1-2, with D unresolved. Trimming removed 2 bases at V and 5 bases at J, with 9 bases between. The germline V gene has CDR1 WNHNN and CDR2 SYGVQD (reference sequence). The CDR3 runs 13 residues. The CDR3 reads CASSERGSYGYTF. The DNA for the CDR3 is TGCGCCAGCAGTGAGAGAGGGAGTTATGGCTACACCTTC.